The clone carrying this T cell receptor (beta chain) showed up many times. What it binds is not known. This CDR3 is built from 14 residues. Trimming pared 2 bases from V and 3 bases from J, leaving 10 bases between. Germline assignment: CDR1 SGHTS and CDR2 YDEGEE. The record originates from a study of T cells in Graves' hyperthyroidism and ophthalmopathy. Study-wide results and caveats: A median about 6 months before onset, the model predicted ophthalmopathy. Most clonotypes expanded in the thyroid (above 0.001) were also present in blood.

Amplified TCR beta CDR3 regions came from RNA transcripts. Initially, a first-round RT-PCR of the TCR CDR3 employed the HTBI primer set. TCRdb re-called the multiplex PCR reads through MiXCR, storing one row per CDR3 protein. The sample contains about half a million distinct CDR3 sequences, around 20% of which appear only once. The chain recombines TRBV5-8 with TRBJ2-3; D is uncertain. This receptor was identified in a middle-aged man with Graves' ophthalmopathy. Source material: blood. The CDR3 bases are TGTGCCAGCAGCTTAGAACCGGCTACAGATACGCAGTATTTT. Encoded protein: CASSLEPATDTQYF.